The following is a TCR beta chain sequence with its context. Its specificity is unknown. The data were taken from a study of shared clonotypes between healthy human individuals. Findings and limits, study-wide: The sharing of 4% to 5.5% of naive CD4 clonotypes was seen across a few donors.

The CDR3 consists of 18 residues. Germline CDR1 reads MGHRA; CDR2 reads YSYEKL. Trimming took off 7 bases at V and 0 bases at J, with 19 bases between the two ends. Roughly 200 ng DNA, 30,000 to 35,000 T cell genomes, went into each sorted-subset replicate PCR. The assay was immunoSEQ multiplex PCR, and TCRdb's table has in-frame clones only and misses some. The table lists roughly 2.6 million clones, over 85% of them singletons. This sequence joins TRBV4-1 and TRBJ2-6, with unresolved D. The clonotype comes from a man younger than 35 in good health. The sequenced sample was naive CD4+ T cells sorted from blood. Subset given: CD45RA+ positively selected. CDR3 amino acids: CASTVEAVKPSGANVLTF. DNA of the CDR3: TGCGCCAGCACCGTGGAAGCAGTGAAACCCTCTGGGGCCAACGTCCTGACTTTC.